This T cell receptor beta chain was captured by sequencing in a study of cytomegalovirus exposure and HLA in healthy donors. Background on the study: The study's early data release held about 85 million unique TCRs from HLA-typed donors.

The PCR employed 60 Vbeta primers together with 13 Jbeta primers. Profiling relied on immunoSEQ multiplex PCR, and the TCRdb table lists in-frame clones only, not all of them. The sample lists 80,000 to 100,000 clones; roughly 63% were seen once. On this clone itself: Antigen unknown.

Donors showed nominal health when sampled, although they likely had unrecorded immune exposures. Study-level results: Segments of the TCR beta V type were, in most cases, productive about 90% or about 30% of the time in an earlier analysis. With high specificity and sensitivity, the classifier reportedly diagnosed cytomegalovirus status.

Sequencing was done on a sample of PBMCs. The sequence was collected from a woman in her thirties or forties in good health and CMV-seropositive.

CDR3 DNA sequence: TGTGCCAGCAGGCCTTTGACAGGGGTTAACAATCAGCCCCAGCATTTT. It encodes CASRPLTGVNNQPQHF. The V gene is TRBV2, the J gene TRBJ1-5; TRBD1 agrees at 8 bases. With V trimmed by 6 bases and J by 3 bases, 10 bases remained unmatched. This CDR3 has 16 amino acids. Per the germline V gene, CDR1 is SNHLY and CDR2 is FYNNEI.